Described below is a single T cell receptor (beta chain) sequence and its context. No antigen is known for it. The record has no base qualities; no much larger clone is one base away. The data derive from a study of vaccination effects on CD4 cells after COVID-19 (dated by TCRdb to the early 2020s). Background for the entire study: Each participant received two doses of an mRNA SARS-CoV-2 vaccine, either BNT162b2 or mRNA-1273. SARS-CoV-2 spike-specific CD4+ TCR repertoires were compared before and after mRNA vaccination in COVID-19 convalescent patients and in infection-naive vaccine recipients. A total of 10 COVID-19 convalescent patients and a few SARS-CoV-2-naive healthy vaccine recipients were included in the full study. Cultures from other donors in the study were sequenced using the Oncomine TCR Beta short-read assay on an Illumina iSeq 100.

To identify antigen-specific CD4+ T cell clonotypes by their expansion, the ViraFEST assay first stimulated PBMC with viral peptide pools and then applied TCR sequencing. After about 9 days of culture, CD4+ T cells were isolated with the EasySep CD4+ T cell isolation kit. Negative nucleocapsid antibody results before and after vaccination confirmed that the healthy vaccine recipients had no prior SARS-CoV-2 infection. About 2.2 million PBMC per well were cultured in IMDM with roughly 5% human AB serum, about 9.4 IU/ml IL-2 and gentamicin, plus 10 ug/ml peptides. Half of the culture medium was replaced with fresh IL-2-containing medium on days 3 and 7. Unless otherwise noted, each peptide stimulation condition was cultured in triplicate wells. PBMC were separated from whole blood using Ficoll-Paque Plus gradient centrifugation and were then either cryopreserved at -140C or used fresh. The overlapping peptide pools covered the spike proteins of SARS-CoV-2 and of the common cold coronaviruses HCoV-NL63, HCoV-OC43 and HCoV-229E. The QIAamp micro DNA kit was used to extract genomic DNA from the cultured CD4+ T cells.

The protocol used for the library was the immunoSEQ multiplex PCR assay. TCR beta CDR3 sequencing was performed on DNA from the cultured, isolated CD4+ T cells. The study's processing was this. Non-productive TCR sequences were removed, reads were trimmed to the CDR3 region, and CDR3s of at least 7 amino acids were retained. The MANAFEST web app was used to identify antigen-specific clonotypes by comparing expansion in peptide wells with expansion in reference cultures. To count as positive, a clone had to show expansion at FDR<0.05 compared with the reference and with all other wells, an odds ratio above 5, and a frequency above 0.1% in two replicate wells. Clonotypes significantly expanded in SARS-CoV-2 spike wells and in at least one common cold coronavirus spike condition were defined as cross-reactive. Levenshtein distance calculated with the stringdist R package was used to assess CDR3 similarity, and unrooted trees were constructed with ape in R 3.6.1. TCRdb's version of the immuneACCESS table is confined to in-frame rearrangements and falls short of the full clone set. An unresolved V gene accounts for under half of the shortfall where checked; the remainder is of unknown origin. The V and J calls and clone size are taken from that table; D and trimming were inferred from the DNA. The sample table lists about 73,000 clones, about four fifths of them with a count of one. Of the sample, 8% to 11% is held by the ten largest clones.

Beyond this particular receptor, the publication reports: In healthy vaccine recipients, vaccine-induced clones were almost all SARS-CoV-2 mono-reactive, with only 1 of 255 cross-reactive with common cold coronaviruses. The study was limited by a small number of convalescent patients, and early post-infection timepoints were lacking. Clones induced by infection and clones induced by vaccination both contracted markedly at late timepoints after vaccination, which fits with T cell responses waning over time.

CDR1 MNHEY and CDR2 SMNVEV were looked up in the germline V gene (reference sequence). Germline trimming amounts to 6 bases on V and 7 bases on J, with 8 as the count of junction bases outside the gene matches. From its cysteine to its phenylalanine, the CDR3 spans 13 amino acids. The sequence is cut down to CDR3 DNA, 39 bases in frame from base 1. This chain joins TRBV27 to TRBJ2-5, and TRBD1 matches 7 of the central bases. This sample comprised CD4+ T cells from PBMCs cultured with SARS-CoV-2 spike peptides, obtained before COVID-19 vaccination. Read against the paper, the sample's cell subset or site label means: SARS-CoV-2 spike overlapping peptide pool stimulation. This sequence was found in a human donor who received a COVID-19 vaccine. Here the CDR3 is given as CASSLTGLGTQYF. The base sequence is TGTGCCAGCAGCCTGACAGGGCTCGGGACCCAGTACTTC.